These T cell receptor beta chains were read from a single sample in a study of cytomegalovirus exposure and HLA in healthy donors. Only in-frame clones appear in the TCRdb table, and some are missing; sequencing was by immunoSEQ multiplex PCR. The repertoire has approximately 140,000 clones, roughly 79% of them found once; the top ten carry about 1%. The material sequenced was PBMCs. The receptors were gathered from a young man in good health and CMV-seronegative. The CDR3 runs from the conserved cysteine through the conserved F or W. D genes are given only for firm matches. Clone size is given for some rows only: seen once, a few or many times, or a class if the clone is expanded.

TRBV9	NA	TRBJ2-2	TRBD1	TGTGCCAGCAGCGTATTCGGGACAGGGGGCAACCCCCCCGGGGAGCTGTTTTTT	CASSVFGTGGNPPGELFF
TRBV6-1	once	TRBJ2-7	NA	TGTGCCAGCAGGTTGAATACCGAGCAGTACTTC	CASRLNTEQYF
TRBV27	NA	TRBJ1-5	TRBD1	TGTGCCAGTGGCAGGGGGGATAGCAATCAGCCCCAGCATTTT	CASGRGDSNQPQHF
TRBV18	NA	TRBJ1-1	NA	TGTGCCAGCTCACCAGGGCTCACTGAAGCTTTCTTT	CASSPGLTEAFF
TRBV7-2	NA	TRBJ1-2	TRBD1	TGTGCCAGCAGCTATACAGGGGGCGTCTATGGCTACACCTTC	CASSYTGGVYGYTF
TRBV7-9	NA	TRBJ2-7	TRBD1	TGTGCCAGCAGCCCGGACAGGGCCTACGAGCAGTACTTC	CASSPDRAYEQYF
TRBV13	NA	TRBJ2-7	TRBD1	TGTGCCAGCAGCTTAGGCTCGGACAGGGATTCCTACGAGCAGTACTTC	CASSLGSDRDSYEQYF
TRBV5-1	few	TRBJ1-1	TRBD1	TGCGCCAGCAGCTTCGACAGGGGAAGTACTGAAGCTTTCTTT	CASSFDRGSTEAFF
TRBV9	NA	TRBJ1-6	NA	TGTGCCCTAGAGTCGGAGGGGAGCTCCTATAATTCACCCCTCCACTTT	CALESEGSSYNSPLHF
TRBV9	NA	TRBJ1-2	NA	TGTGCCAGCAGCGACGGGGGAGGGACGGGCTACACCTTC	CASSDGGGTGYTF
TRBV6-6	NA	TRBJ2-7	NA	TGTGCCAGCAGTTCAAATAGGTTGGACAACTCCTACGAGCAGTACTTC	CASSSNRLDNSYEQYF
TRBV6-4	few	TRBJ1-4	NA	TGTGCCAGCAGTGACTCGGCAGGAATAAATGAAAAACTGTTTTTT	CASSDSAGINEKLFF
TRBV7-2	NA	TRBJ1-2	NA	TGTGCCAGCGGGCTAAGCTATGGCTACACCTTC	CASGLSYGYTF